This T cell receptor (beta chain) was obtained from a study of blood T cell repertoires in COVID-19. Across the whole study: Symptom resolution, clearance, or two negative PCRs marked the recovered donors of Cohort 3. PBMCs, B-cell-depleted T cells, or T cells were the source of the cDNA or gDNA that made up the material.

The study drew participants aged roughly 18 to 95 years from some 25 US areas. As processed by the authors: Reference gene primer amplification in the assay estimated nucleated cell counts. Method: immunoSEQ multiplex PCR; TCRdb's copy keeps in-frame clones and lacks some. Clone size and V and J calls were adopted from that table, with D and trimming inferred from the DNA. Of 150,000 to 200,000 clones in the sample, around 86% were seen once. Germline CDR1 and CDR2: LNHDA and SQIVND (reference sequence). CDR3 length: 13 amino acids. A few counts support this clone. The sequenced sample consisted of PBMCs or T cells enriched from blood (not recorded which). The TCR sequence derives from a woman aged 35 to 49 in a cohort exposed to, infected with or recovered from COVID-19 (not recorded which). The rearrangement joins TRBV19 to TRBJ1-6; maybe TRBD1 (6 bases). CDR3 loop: CASSRTVNSPLHF. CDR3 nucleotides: TGTGCATCGTCCCGGACAGTCAATTCACCCCTCCACTTT. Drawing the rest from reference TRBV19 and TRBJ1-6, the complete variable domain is DGGITQSPKYLFRKEGQNVTLSCEQNLNHDAMYWYRQDPGQGLRLIYYSQIVNDFQKGDIAEGYSVSREKKESFPLTVTSAQKNPTAFYLCASSRTVNSPLHFGNGTRLTVT.